The clone carrying this TCR beta chain was picked up a small number of times. Via MiXCR, TCRdb re-called the 5' RACE reads, giving one row per CDR3 protein. The sample holds 400,000 or so distinct CDR3 sequences; roughly 12% are singletons and the top ten take around 19%. The data were taken from a study of T cells after yellow fever vaccination. Specimen: PBMCs, collected on the day of the first yellow fever vaccination. The sequence came from a man between 18 and 29 years old who received the YFV17D yellow fever vaccine.

For the CDR3, the DNA is TGTGCCAGCAGCCCAGCGGGGGGAGGGGTCCCGACCTCCACAGATACGCAGTATTTT. Protein: CASSPAGGGVPTSTDTQYF. This chain links TRBV9 with TRBJ2-3; 9 bases fit TRBD2. Per germline, CDR1 SGDLS and CDR2 YYNGEE. CDR3 length: 19 amino acids. Unmatched junction bases numbered 17, after V lost 4 bases and J lost 2 bases.